The entry below gives a single TCR beta chain sequence along with its context. The antigen remains unidentified. Indicated time point: newly diagnosed GD, antithyroid drugs for less than 3 months. Isolated PBMC RNA provided the starting material for the TCR library. An endocrinology department in Xi'an, China, supplied the patients. Arm-PCR of CDR3 regions and iRepertoire HTBI primers were the basis on which TCR beta libraries were built. Via MiXCR, TCRdb re-called the multiplex PCR reads, giving one row per CDR3 protein. The top ten clones hold about 10% of a sample with roughly 420,000 distinct CDR3 sequences, 16% of them seen once. These data are taken from a study of regulatory T cells in long-lasting Graves disease. Study observations and caveats: Persistent disease exhibited a predilection for TRBV28, TRBJ1-2 and TRBJ2-5.

Trimming removed 0 bases at V and 0 bases at J, with 13 bases between. The CDR3 consists of 17 residues. Germline loops: CDR1 SGHRS, CDR2 YFSETQ. The sample was also reused in another study, on T cells in Graves' hyperthyroidism and ophthalmopathy. That report notes: Hyperthyroidism, newly diagnosed and lasting under 2 months, affected patients aged 18 to 65. The TCR CDR3 first-round RT-PCR relied on the HTBI primer set.

The sample was peripheral blood mononuclear cells (PBMCs), taken at new diagnosis, from a patient treated with antithyroid drugs. The V and J genes are TRBV5-1 and TRBJ1-3; no clear D gene. The TCR sequence derives from a woman in her twenties or thirties with Graves disease. This chain's CDR3 is CASSLAPAATSGNTIYF. CDR3 DNA: TGCGCCAGCAGCTTGGCGCCCGCAGCGACCTCTGGAAACACCATATATTTT.